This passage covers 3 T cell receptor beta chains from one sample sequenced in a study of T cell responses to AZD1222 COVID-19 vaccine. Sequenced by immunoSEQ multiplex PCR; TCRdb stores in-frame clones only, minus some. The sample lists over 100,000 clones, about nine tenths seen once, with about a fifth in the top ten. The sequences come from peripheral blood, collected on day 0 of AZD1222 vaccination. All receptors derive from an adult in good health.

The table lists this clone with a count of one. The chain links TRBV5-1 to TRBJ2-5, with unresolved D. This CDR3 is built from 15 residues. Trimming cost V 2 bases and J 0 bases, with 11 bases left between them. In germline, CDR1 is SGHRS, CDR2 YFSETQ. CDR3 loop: CASSFLGLYQETQYF. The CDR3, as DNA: TGCGCCAGCAGCTTCTTAGGGTTGTACCAAGAGACCCAGTACTTC.

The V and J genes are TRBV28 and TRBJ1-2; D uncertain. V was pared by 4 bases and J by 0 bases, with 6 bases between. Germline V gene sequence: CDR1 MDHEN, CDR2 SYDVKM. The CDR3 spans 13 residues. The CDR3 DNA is TGTGCCAGCAGTTCTCAGTCTAACTATGGCTACACCTTC. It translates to CASSSQSNYGYTF.

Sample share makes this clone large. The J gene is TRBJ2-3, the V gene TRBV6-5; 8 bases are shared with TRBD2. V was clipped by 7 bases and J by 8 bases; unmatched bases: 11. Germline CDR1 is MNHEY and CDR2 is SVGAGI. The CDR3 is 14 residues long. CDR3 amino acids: CASKTLAAGGTQYF. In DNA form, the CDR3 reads TGTGCCAGCAAAACACTAGCGGCGGGAGGTACGCAGTATTTT.